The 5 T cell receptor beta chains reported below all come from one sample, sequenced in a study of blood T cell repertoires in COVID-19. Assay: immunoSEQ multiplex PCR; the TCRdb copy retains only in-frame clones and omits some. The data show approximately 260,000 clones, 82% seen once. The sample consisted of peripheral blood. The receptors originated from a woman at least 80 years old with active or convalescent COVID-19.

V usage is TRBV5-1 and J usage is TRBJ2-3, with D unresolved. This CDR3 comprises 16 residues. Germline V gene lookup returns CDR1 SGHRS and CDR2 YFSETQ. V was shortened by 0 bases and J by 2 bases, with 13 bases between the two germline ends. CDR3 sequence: CASSLGPQTITDTQYF. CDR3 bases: TGCGCCAGCAGCTTGGGGCCCCAAACGATCACAGATACGCAGTATTTT.

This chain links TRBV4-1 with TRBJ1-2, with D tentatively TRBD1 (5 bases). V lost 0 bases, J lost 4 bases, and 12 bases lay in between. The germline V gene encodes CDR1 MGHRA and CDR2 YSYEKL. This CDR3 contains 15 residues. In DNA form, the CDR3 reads TGCGCCAGCAGCCAAGAAGTGGGGGGAGTCTATGGCTACACCTTC. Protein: CASSQEVGGVYGYTF.

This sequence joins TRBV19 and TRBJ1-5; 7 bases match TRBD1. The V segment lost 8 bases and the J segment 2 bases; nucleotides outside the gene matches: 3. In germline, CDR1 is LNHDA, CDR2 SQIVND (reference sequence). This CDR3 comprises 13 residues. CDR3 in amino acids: CASHRGGNQPQHF. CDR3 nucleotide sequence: TGTGCCAGTCACAGGGGAGGCAATCAGCCCCAGCATTTT.

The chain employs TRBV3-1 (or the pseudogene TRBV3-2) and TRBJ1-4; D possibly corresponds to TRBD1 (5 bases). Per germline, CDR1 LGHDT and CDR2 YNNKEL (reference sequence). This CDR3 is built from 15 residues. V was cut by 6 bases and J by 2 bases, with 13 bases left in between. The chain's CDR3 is CASRQSGSTNEKLFF. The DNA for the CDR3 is TGTGCCAGCAGACAGTCAGGGTCTACTAATGAAAAACTGTTTTTT.

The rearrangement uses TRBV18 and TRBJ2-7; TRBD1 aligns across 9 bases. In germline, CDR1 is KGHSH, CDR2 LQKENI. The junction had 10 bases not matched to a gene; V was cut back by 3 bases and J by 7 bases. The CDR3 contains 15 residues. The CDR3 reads CASSPSGQGIREQYF. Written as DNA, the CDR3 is TGTGCCAGCTCACCGTCGGGACAGGGTATACGGGAGCAGTACTTC.